The rows below give T cell receptor beta chains drawn from one sample of a study of blood T cell repertoires in COVID-19. The data were produced by immunoSEQ multiplex PCR, yet TCRdb's version contains in-frame clones alone and is incomplete. Here the sample spans 200,000 or so clones, around 82% being singletons. Sequenced sample: PBMCs or T cells enriched from blood (not recorded which). The receptor source for this set is a woman aged 40 to 49 with acute COVID-19. CDR3s include the opening cysteine and the closing phenylalanine or tryptophan. The D gene is left open where the match is weak. Size tells how often a clone was seen (once, few, many) or the class of an expanded clone, and some rows leave it out.

j_call	v_call	d_call	clone_size	cdr3_aa	cdr3_nt
TRBJ1-1	TRBV7-9	.	.	CASSQGQNTEAFF	TGTGCCAGCAGCCAGGGACAGAACACTGAAGCTTTCTTT
TRBJ1-1	TRBV28	.	.	CASSYPGGKNTEAFF	TGTGCCAGCAGTTACCCGGGGGGGAAGAACACTGAAGCTTTCTTT
TRBJ1-1	TRBV5-1	TRBD1	.	CASSLEGQRLNTEAFF	TGCGCCAGCAGCTTGGAGGGACAGAGGCTGAACACTGAAGCTTTCTTT
TRBJ2-1	TRBV5-1	TRBD2	few	CASSLLSSGSSYNEQFF	TGCGCCAGCAGCTTGTTATCTAGCGGGAGCTCCTACAATGAGCAGTTCTTC
TRBJ1-1	TRBV28	.	.	CASSFNRNTEAFF	TGTGCCAGCAGTTTTAATAGGAACACTGAAGCTTTCTTT
TRBJ2-3	TRBV9	TRBD2	.	CASSQNPSGGGTDTQYF	TGTGCCAGCAGCCAAAACCCTAGCGGGGGGGGCACAGATACGCAGTATTTT
TRBJ1-3	TRBV6-1	TRBD1	.	CASSEPGQGGGNTIYF	TGTGCCAGCAGTGAACCGGGACAGGGTGGAGGAAACACCATATATTTT
TRBJ2-7	TRBV7-9	TRBD1	many	CASSPALSGQGSYEQYF	TGTGCCAGCAGCCCCGCCCTTTCGGGACAGGGCTCCTACGAGCAGTACTTC
TRBJ1-2	TRBV7-9	TRBD1	once	CASSFTDRDGYTF	TGTGCCAGCAGCTTTACCGACAGGGATGGCTACACCTTC
TRBJ1-5	TRBV28	TRBD1	once	CASSLVRGQQPQHF	TGTGCCAGCAGTTTAGTCAGGGGGCAGCAGCCCCAGCATTTT
TRBJ1-3	TRBV18	TRBD1	.	CASSAGQGDGNTIYF	TGTGCCAGCTCAGCCGGACAGGGAGATGGAAACACCATATATTTT
TRBJ1-1	TRBV28	.	.	CASSFGFTSWGRTEAFF	TGTGCCAGCAGTTTTGGGTTTACTTCCTGGGGGCGCACTGAAGCTTTCTTT
TRBJ2-2	TRBV19	TRBD2	.	CASSIPGLAATIGELFF	TGTGCCAGTAGTATTCCGGGGCTAGCGGCGACAATCGGGGAGCTGTTTTTT
TRBJ2-3	TRBV5-1	TRBD2	.	CASTVLAGAGDTQYF	TGCGCCAGCACAGTACTAGCGGGAGCTGGAGATACGCAGTATTTT
TRBJ2-3	TRBV5-1	.	.	CASSLFHSTGTDTQYF	TGCGCCAGCAGCTTGTTTCACTCCACGGGGACAGATACGCAGTATTTT
TRBJ1-2	TRBV30	.	.	CAWQGYGYTF	TGTGCCTGGCAGGGGTATGGCTACACCTTC
TRBJ1-4	TRBV28	.	few	CASGKGGNTNEKLFF	TGTGCCAGCGGGAAGGGGGGGAACACTAATGAAAAACTGTTTTTT
TRBJ1-1	TRBV19	.	.	CASSTAGPGNTEAFF	TGTGCCAGTAGTACCGCCGGTCCGGGAAACACTGAAGCTTTCTTT
TRBJ1-1	TRBV11-2	.	.	CASSLDRRGTEAFF	TGTGCCAGCAGCTTAGATCGCAGGGGTACTGAAGCTTTCTTT
TRBJ1-6	TRBV6-5	.	.	CASSYSGGVGSPLHF	TGTGCCAGCAGTTACTCAGGGGGAGTCGGGTCACCCCTCCACTTT
TRBJ2-3	TRBV3-1/TRBV3-2	TRBD2	.	CASSHFRTSGRSATQYF	TGTGCCAGCAGCCATTTCCGTACTAGCGGGAGGTCAGCTACGCAGTATTTT
TRBJ2-2	TRBV5-4	.	few	CASSLSGLNTGELFF	TGTGCCAGCAGCTTAAGCGGGCTTAACACCGGGGAGCTGTTTTTT
TRBJ1-1	TRBV7-9	TRBD1	few	CASSVSRTGGTEAFF	TGTGCCAGCAGCGTATCGAGAACAGGGGGCACTGAAGCTTTCTTT
TRBJ1-2	TRBV20-1	TRBD1	.	CSASGDRGRSLNYGYTF	TGCAGTGCTAGTGGAGACAGGGGGCGCTCCCTTAACTATGGCTACACCTTC
TRBJ1-2	TRBV12-2	.	.	CASRYEETGSYGYTF	TGTGCAAGTCGCTATGAAGAGACAGGGAGCTATGGCTACACCTTC
TRBJ2-2	TRBV28	.	many	CASSLLSTANTGELFF	TGTGCCAGCAGTTTATTATCCACGGCGAACACCGGGGAGCTGTTTTTT
TRBJ1-2	TRBV4-3	.	.	CASSQGPRGDYGYTF	TGCGCCAGCAGCCAAGGGCCCCGGGGGGACTATGGCTACACCTTC
TRBJ1-5	TRBV24-1	TRBD1	.	CATSDRGDQPQHF	TGTGCCACCAGTGACAGGGGGGATCAGCCCCAGCATTTT
TRBJ2-1	TRBV9	TRBD2	.	CASSSGAGRASYNEQFF	TGTGCCAGCAGCTCGGGAGCCGGGAGGGCCTCCTACAATGAGCAGTTCTTC
TRBJ2-7	TRBV10-3	TRBD1	.	CAIRRQGESSYEQYF	TGTGCCATCAGGAGACAGGGGGAATCCTCCTACGAGCAGTACTTC
TRBJ2-5	TRBV11-2	.	.	CASSLTPTVSETQYF	TGTGCCAGCAGCTTAACCCCCACAGTATCAGAGACCCAGTACTTC
TRBJ2-7	TRBV9	TRBD2	.	CASSVTDSGGYEQYF	TGTGCCAGCAGCGTAACCGATTCGGGGGGCTACGAGCAGTACTTC
TRBJ2-7	TRBV6-5	.	.	CASSFPPNGGSEQYF	TGTGCCAGCAGTTTTCCCCCTAATGGGGGGTCGGAGCAGTACTTC
TRBJ2-3	TRBV18	TRBD1	.	CASSPAGGSDTQYF	TGTGCCAGCTCACCAGCAGGGGGAAGCGATACGCAGTATTTT
TRBJ2-5	TRBV6-5	.	once	CASSSVPMETQYF	TGTGCCAGCAGTAGTGTTCCTATGGAGACCCAGTACTTC
TRBJ2-7	TRBV5-1	.	.	CASSLGGWTELYEQYF	TGCGCCAGCAGCTTAGGTGGTTGGACAGAGCTCTACGAGCAGTACTTC
TRBJ2-5	TRBV5-1	.	few	CASSLYQGRETQYF	TGCGCCAGCAGCTTGTATCAGGGAAGAGAGACCCAGTACTTC
TRBJ1-4	TRBV7-8	TRBD1	.	CASSHDRVGGKLFF	TGTGCCAGCAGCCACGACAGGGTCGGGGGAAAACTGTTTTTT
TRBJ1-5	TRBV19	.	.	CASSDGTGGWNQPQHF	TGTGCCAGTAGTGATGGGACCGGAGGGTGGAATCAGCCCCAGCATTTT
TRBJ2-7	TRBV28	TRBD2	.	CASSFLGSWAGLSSYEQYF	TGTGCCAGCAGTTTCCTCGGTTCGTGGGCGGGACTAAGTTCCTACGAGCAGTACTTC
TRBJ2-6	TRBV9	.	once	CASSVAGFSSGANVLTF	TGTGCCAGCAGCGTTGCGGGCTTTAGCTCTGGGGCCAACGTCCTGACTTTC
TRBJ1-3	TRBV9	.	.	CASSPNAQGPGNTIYF	TGTGCCAGCAGCCCAAATGCACAGGGTCCTGGAAACACCATATATTTT
TRBJ2-1	TRBV27	TRBD2	.	CASSLSGIAGASYNEQFF	TGTGCCAGCAGTTTATCGGGAATAGCGGGGGCCTCCTACAATGAGCAGTTCTTC
TRBJ1-1	TRBV5-1	.	.	CASSSGQSNTEAFF	TGCGCCAGCAGCTCCGGACAGTCGAACACTGAAGCTTTCTTT
TRBJ1-3	TRBV5-1	.	few	CASSLGLESSGNTIYF	TGCGCCAGCAGCTTGGGATTGGAGAGCTCTGGAAACACCATATATTTT
TRBJ2-7	TRBV20-1	.	.	CSASGTGAWYEQYF	TGCAGTGCTAGTGGGACGGGAGCGTGGTACGAGCAGTACTTC
TRBJ1-2	TRBV7-2	.	.	CASSLEAGNNYGYTF	TGTGCCAGCAGCTTAGAAGCAGGGAACAACTATGGCTACACCTTC
TRBJ1-2	TRBV28	.	.	CASSPREGYTF	TGTGCCAGCAGCCCCCGCGAAGGCTACACCTTC
TRBJ2-7	TRBV3-1/TRBV3-2	.	.	CASSQAPRTDNYEQYF	TGTGCCAGCAGCCAAGCTCCCCGGACAGACAACTACGAGCAGTACTTC
TRBJ2-5	TRBV7-9	.	.	CASSFSETQYF	TGTGCCAGCAGCTTTTCGGAGACCCAGTACTTC
TRBJ1-5	TRBV2	.	.	CASHRDSNQPQHF	TGTGCCAGCCACAGGGATAGCAATCAGCCCCAGCATTTT
TRBJ1-2	TRBV30	.	few	CAWKKRQNYGYTF	TGTGCCTGGAAAAAGCGACAGAACTATGGCTACACCTTC
TRBJ1-1	TRBV28	.	.	CASTEGVVTEAFF	TGTGCCAGCACTGAGGGGGTGGTCACTGAAGCTTTCTTT
TRBJ1-6	TRBV3-1/TRBV3-2	.	.	CASSQLPQVTYNSPLHF	TGTGCCAGCAGCCAACTGCCACAGGTCACCTATAATTCACCCCTCCACTTT